These T cell receptor beta chains were read from a single sample in a study of Ad26.COV2.S vaccination and SARS-CoV-2 variants. The protocol was immunoSEQ multiplex PCR, while the TCRdb copy is restricted to in-frame clones and leaves out a portion. In the table there are fewer than 900,000 clones, approximately 88% of which are singletons. Source: peripheral blood, taken in a trial of Ad26.COV2.S vaccine versus placebo. The receptors derive from a person between 18 and 59 years old who received the Ad26.COV2.S COVID-19 vaccine or a placebo. Both conserved end residues are part of each CDR3.

j_gene: TRBJ1-2; v_gene: TRBV12-3/TRBV12-4; CDR3aa: CASSPRRYYGYTF
j_gene: TRBJ1-2; v_gene: TRBV7-2; CDR3aa: CASSLAQGSYGYTF
j_gene: TRBJ2-5; v_gene: TRBV10-3; CDR3aa: CAISRDRGETQYF
j_gene: TRBJ1-2; v_gene: TRBV4-2; CDR3aa: CASSQVTSDSDYTF
j_gene: TRBJ2-7; v_gene: TRBV7-3; CDR3aa: CASSIPGNEQYF
j_gene: TRBJ1-1; v_gene: TRBV7-9; CDR3aa: CASSLTDYTEAFF
j_gene: TRBJ1-2; v_gene: TRBV27; CDR3aa: CASSLRAAKDFGGYTF
j_gene: TRBJ1-1; v_gene: TRBV20-1; CDR3aa: CSARQGSEAFF
j_gene: TRBJ2-5; v_gene: TRBV27; CDR3aa: CASSLGETQYF
j_gene: TRBJ2-7; v_gene: TRBV10-3; CDR3aa: CAISATGFEQYF
j_gene: TRBJ1-1; v_gene: TRBV6-2/TRBV6-3; CDR3aa: CASSDGRPEAFF
j_gene: TRBJ1-3; v_gene: TRBV6-2/TRBV6-3; CDR3aa: CASSYSASWDTIYF
j_gene: TRBJ1-2; v_gene: TRBV6-5; CDR3aa: CASSYPLSTGDYGYTF
j_gene: TRBJ1-1; v_gene: TRBV20-1; CDR3aa: CSASRQRNTEAFF
j_gene: TRBJ2-7; v_gene: TRBV27; CDR3aa: CASSSSPTSYEQYF
j_gene: TRBJ2-7; v_gene: TRBV24-1; CDR3aa: CATSESYEQYF
j_gene: TRBJ1-5; v_gene: TRBV3-1/TRBV3-2; CDR3aa: CASSQGVDKPAHF
j_gene: TRBJ1-6; v_gene: TRBV6-5; CDR3aa: CASVRDPYNSPLHF
j_gene: TRBJ1-4; v_gene: TRBV3-1/TRBV3-2; CDR3aa: CASSQAGHGGQKLFF
j_gene: TRBJ2-3; v_gene: TRBV6-1; CDR3aa: CASSSRPFTDTQYF
j_gene: TRBJ1-3; v_gene: TRBV7-2; CDR3aa: CASSEWDSYTGNTIYF
j_gene: TRBJ1-6; v_gene: TRBV2; CDR3aa: CASSEPPLHF
j_gene: TRBJ2-7; v_gene: TRBV5-1; CDR3aa: CASRQSLADPYEQYF
j_gene: TRBJ2-2; v_gene: TRBV5-1; CDR3aa: CASSLSQATGELFF
j_gene: TRBJ1-3; v_gene: TRBV16; CDR3aa: CASSPSGTGNTIYF
j_gene: TRBJ1-2; v_gene: TRBV25-1; CDR3aa: CASSEYNDYGYTF
j_gene: TRBJ1-2; v_gene: TRBV29-1; CDR3aa: CSVGRDRASYGYTF
j_gene: TRBJ2-5; v_gene: TRBV29-1; CDR3aa: CSVRTGKQETQYF
j_gene: TRBJ1-1; v_gene: TRBV4-2; CDR3aa: CASSQGANTEAFF
j_gene: TRBJ2-1; v_gene: TRBV24-1; CDR3aa: CATSDPTGGAYNEQFF
j_gene: TRBJ2-3; v_gene: TRBV6-5; CDR3aa: CASSYSALTDTQYF
j_gene: TRBJ2-2; v_gene: TRBV9; CDR3aa: CASSARRDTATGELFF
j_gene: TRBJ2-7; v_gene: TRBV5-4; CDR3aa: CASSKPGDPYEQYF
j_gene: TRBJ2-1; v_gene: TRBV30; CDR3aa: CAWSRTGADNEQFF
j_gene: TRBJ2-7; v_gene: TRBV7-2; CDR3aa: CASSLEVGFAGFTYEQYF
j_gene: TRBJ2-4; v_gene: TRBV4-2; CDR3aa: CASSPMTASQNIQYF
j_gene: TRBJ2-7; v_gene: TRBV4-3; CDR3aa: CASSQHGGGKYEQYF
j_gene: TRBJ1-5; v_gene: TRBV18; CDR3aa: CASSPPGGENQPQHF
j_gene: TRBJ1-2; v_gene: TRBV11-2; CDR3aa: CASSLEAHYGYTF
j_gene: TRBJ2-6; v_gene: TRBV30; CDR3aa: CACRGSPSGANVLTF
j_gene: TRBJ2-6; v_gene: TRBV15; CDR3aa: CATSREGDRGSFSGANVLTF
j_gene: TRBJ1-3; v_gene: TRBV2; CDR3aa: CASSGTGGTDTIYF
j_gene: TRBJ2-1; v_gene: TRBV11-3; CDR3aa: CASSFAGQGFHEQFF
j_gene: TRBJ1-1; v_gene: TRBV9; CDR3aa: CASSSTGGTTEAFF
j_gene: TRBJ1-1; v_gene: TRBV7-9; CDR3aa: CASSFDGRTNTEAFF
j_gene: TRBJ2-1; v_gene: TRBV29-1; CDR3aa: CSGVISEQFF
j_gene: TRBJ1-5; v_gene: TRBV18; CDR3aa: CASSLGQGDQPQHF
j_gene: TRBJ2-5; v_gene: TRBV27; CDR3aa: CASSLSRLGETQYF
j_gene: TRBJ2-1; v_gene: TRBV11-2; CDR3aa: CASSLYEGNEQFF
j_gene: TRBJ1-5; v_gene: TRBV18; CDR3aa: CASSDMPQPQHF
j_gene: TRBJ2-2; v_gene: TRBV6-5; CDR3aa: CASSRETGLTGELFF
j_gene: TRBJ2-1; v_gene: TRBV6-5; CDR3aa: CASSRDRPSYNEQFF
j_gene: TRBJ1-5; v_gene: TRBV27; CDR3aa: CASSLVGGQGQPQHF
j_gene: TRBJ2-7; v_gene: TRBV19; CDR3aa: CASSLSGGKTYEQYF